One TCR beta chain is described in this entry. Its specificity is unknown. The data belong to a study of cytomegalovirus exposure and HLA in healthy donors. Turning to the study itself: Within the Caucasian-associated ancestry cluster were about 81% of the roughly 400 genotyped donors.

Study-wide results and limits: A prior analysis recorded that most TCR beta V segments were productive about 90% or about 30% of the time. Investigators reported over 150 TCR beta chains as tied to cytomegalovirus.

Primers for the PCR totalled 60 Vbeta and 13 Jbeta. Method: immunoSEQ multiplex PCR; TCRdb's copy keeps in-frame clones and lacks some. Altogether 100,000 to 150,000 clones are present, approximately 80% being singletons, with the ten largest covering roughly 3.5%. CDR3 size: 16 residues. Germline V lookup: CDR1 SGHTA, CDR2 FQGNSA. After removal of 1 base from V and 6 bases from J, the junction contained 3 bases not matched to a gene. Donors in the study were healthy people who gave bone marrow. This sequence originates from a man between 35 and 55 years old in good health and CMV-seronegative. The sample comprised PBMCs. The rearrangement joins TRBV7-2 to TRBJ2-2; 12 bases align to TRBD2. The CDR3 DNA sequence: TGTGCCAGCAGCTTAGTGGCTAGCGGGGGGGCCGGGGAGCTGTTTTTT. This encodes CASSLVASGGAGELFF.